This T cell receptor beta chain was sequenced in a study of CD8 T cells in ankylosing spondylitis. Deletions cut 4 bases from V and 0 bases from J, with 9 bases between. Germline values: CDR1 MNHEY, CDR2 SVGAGI. There are 14 residues in the CDR3. Notes on the study in general: Disease-associated clones were CD8+ and fairly uncommon in peripheral blood. Reported data indicate significant enrichment of disease-linked clones within matched ankylosing spondylitis synovial fluid.

This clonotype was counted ten times or more. Its specificity is unknown. TCRdb ran MiXCR on the 5' RACE reads and lists one entry per CDR3 protein. The sample contains roughly 250,000 distinct CDR3 sequences, about 10% of which appear only once. Sequencing input: blood, either unsorted or a sorted T cell fraction (not recorded which). The sequence was obtained from a male donor with ankylosing spondylitis or in good health (not recorded which). This chain connects TRBV6-5 to TRBJ1-1, with D tentatively TRBD1 (5 bases). The CDR3 DNA sequence: TGTGCCAGCAGTTCAAGGGGACTGAACACTGAAGCTTTCTTT. Translating gives CASSSRGLNTEAFF.